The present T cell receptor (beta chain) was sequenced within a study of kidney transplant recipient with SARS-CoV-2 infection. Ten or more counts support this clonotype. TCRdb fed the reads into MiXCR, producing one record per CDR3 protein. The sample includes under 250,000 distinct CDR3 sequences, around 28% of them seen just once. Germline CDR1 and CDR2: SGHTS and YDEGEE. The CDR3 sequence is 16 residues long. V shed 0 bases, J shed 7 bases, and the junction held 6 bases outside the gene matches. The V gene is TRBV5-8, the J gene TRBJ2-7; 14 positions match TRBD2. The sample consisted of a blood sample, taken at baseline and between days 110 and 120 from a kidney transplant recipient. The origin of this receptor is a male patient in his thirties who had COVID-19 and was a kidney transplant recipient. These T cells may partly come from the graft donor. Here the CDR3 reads CASSLGGLAGVGEQYF. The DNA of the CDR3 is TGTGCCAGCAGCTTGGGGGGACTAGCGGGAGTAGGGGAGCAGTACTTC.